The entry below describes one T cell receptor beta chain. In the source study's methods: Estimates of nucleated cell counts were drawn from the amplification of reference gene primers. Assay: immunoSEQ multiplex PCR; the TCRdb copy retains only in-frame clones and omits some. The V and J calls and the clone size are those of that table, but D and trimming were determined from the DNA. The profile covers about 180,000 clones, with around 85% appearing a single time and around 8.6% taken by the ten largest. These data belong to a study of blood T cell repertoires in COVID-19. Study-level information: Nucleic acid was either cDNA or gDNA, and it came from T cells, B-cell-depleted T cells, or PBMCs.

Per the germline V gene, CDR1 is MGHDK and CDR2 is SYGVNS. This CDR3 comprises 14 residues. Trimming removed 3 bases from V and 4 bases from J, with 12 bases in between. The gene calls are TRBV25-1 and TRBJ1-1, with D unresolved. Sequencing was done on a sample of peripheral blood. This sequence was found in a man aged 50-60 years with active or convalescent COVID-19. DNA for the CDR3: TGTGCCAGCAGTGATCCGGGAACGGTCACTGAAGCTTTCTTT. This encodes CASSDPGTVTEAFF.